These 27 T cell receptor beta chains originate from one sample sequenced in a study of tumor-infiltrating lymphocytes in primary liver carcinoma. TCR beta cDNA came from roughly 0.45 ug total RNA, primed with a constant-region primer. Three rounds of nested multiplex PCR with slightly modified ARM-PCR produced TCR beta libraries. The opening two PCR rounds, about 10 cycles each, paired TRBV1-TRBV30 forward primers with a C-beta reverse primer. TCRdb called the multiplex PCR reads again in MiXCR, with one record for every CDR3 protein. The profile covers around 88,000 distinct CDR3 sequences, with 55% to 75% appearing a single time and more than 25% taken by the ten largest. Scientists recovered RNA and DNA together from roughly 21-30 mg of unsorted bulk tissue. Source material: tumor-adjacent normal liver tissue. The source is a man aged 40-55 years with primary liver carcinoma and hepatitis B virus infection.

At least ten counts were recorded for this clonotype. The chain recombines TRBV6-6 with TRBJ2-7; 13 bases fit TRBD2. This CDR3 contains 16 residues. Losses at the gene ends were 5 bases for V and 1 base for J; bases not matched to a gene: 5. Germline CDR1 reads MNHNY; CDR2 reads SVGAGI (reference sequence). The CDR3 is CASSLTSGRGSYEQYF. Written as DNA, the CDR3 is TGTGCCAGCAGTCTCACTAGCGGGAGGGGTTCCTACGAGCAGTACTTC.

On this clonotype: A read error may produce the germline difference seen at one junction end. V gene TRBV5-1 combines with J gene TRBJ1-3; D is unclear. The CDR3 has 16 amino acids. CDR1 SGHRS and CDR2 YFSETQ come from the germline V gene. The CDR3: CASSFGVTSSGNTLYF. For the CDR3, the DNA is TGCGCCAGCAGCTTTGGGGTAACGAGCTCTGGAAACACCTTATATTTT.

This clonotype was observed a handful of times. A much more abundant neighbour one base away suggests this may be a read error. The DNA for the CDR3 is TGTACCAGCAGCCTCAGGGGTAGCTATGGCTACACCTTC. Protein: CTSSLRGSYGYTF. The chain combines TRBV6-5 with TRBJ1-2; TRBD1 might be the D (6 bases). The CDR3 is made up of 13 amino acids. Germline V gene sequence: CDR1 MNHEY, CDR2 SVGAGI.

In the case of this clonotype: A read error may produce the germline difference seen at one junction end. CDR3 sequence (DNA): TGTGACAGCAGCATAGATAGGAATGAGCAGTTCTTC. Its translation is CDSSIDRNEQFF. The genes are TRBV11-2 and TRBJ2-1; D remains unclear. Germline V lookup: CDR1 SGHAT, CDR2 FQNNGV. This CDR3 spans 12 amino acids.

This chain joins TRBV7-9 and TRBJ1-1; 9 positions agree with TRBD1. This CDR3 is 15 amino acids long. CDR1 is SEHNR, CDR2 FQNEAQ, per germline (reference sequence). Unmatched junction bases numbered 7, after V lost 5 bases and J lost 3 bases. The CDR3 nucleotides read TGTGCCAGCAGCCCTACAGGGGGCGGGTACACTGAAGCTTTCTTT. This translates into CASSPTGGGYTEAFF.

Note on this clonotype: One end of the junction fails to match germline, which may point to a read error. The genes are TRBV11-2 and TRBJ1-5, with D perhaps TRBD1 (6 bases). CDR1 SGHAT and CDR2 FQNNGV come from the germline V gene. The CDR3 consists of 17 residues. The CDR3 loop is CASGLGGDTFSNQPQHF. CDR3 DNA sequence: TGTGCCAGCGGCTTAGGGGGAGACACTTTTAGCAATCAGCCCCAGCATTTT.

This clonotype was seen ten or more times. V gene TRBV30 combines with J gene TRBJ2-3; D remains unclear. This CDR3 contains 15 residues. In germline, CDR1 is GTSNPN, CDR2 SVGIG (reference sequence). The V end lost 2 bases, the J end lost 0 bases, and 12 bases lay between the germline ends. DNA of the CDR3: TGTGCCTGGAGTTTAAGGTTATCTAGCACAGATACGCAGTATTTT. It is translated as CAWSLRLSSTDTQYF.

To note about this clonotype: Here the CDR3 omits its conserved ending phenylalanine or tryptophan, so a read error is the likely source. The V and J genes are TRBV29-1 and TRBJ2-6; D might be TRBD1 (6 bases). Germline lookup yields CDR1 SQVTM and CDR2 ANQGSEA. The CDR3 is 13 amino acids. The DNA for the CDR3 is TGCAACATTGAGCACAGGGAGGCCAACGTCCTGACTTCC. Protein: CNIEHREANVLTS.

Note on this clonotype: The junction does not match germline at one end; this may be a read error. The rearrangement uses TRBV6-1 and TRBJ2-7; possible D gene TRBD2, 6 bases. Germline V gives CDR1 MNHNS, CDR2 SASEGT. The CDR3 has 12 amino acids. CDR3 DNA: TGTGCCAACAGTAGCGGACCCTACGAGCAGTACTTC. This translates into CANSSGPYEQYF.

As regards this clonotype: One end of the junction is discordant with germline, which a read error may explain. This chain uses TRBV11-2 with TRBJ2-1; TRBD1 is a possible D gene (6 bases). The CDR3 sequence is 13 residues long. The germline gives CDR1 SGHAT, CDR2 FQNNGV. The CDR3 DNA sequence: TGTACCAGCAGACCGACAGGTCGAGATGAGCAGTTCTTC. Translation gives CTSRPTGRDEQFF. The whole variable domain, remainder taken from reference TRBV11-2 and TRBJ2-1, is EAGVAQSPRYKIIEKRQSVAFWCNPISGHATLYWYQQILGQGPKLLIQFQNNGVVDDSQLPKDRFSAERLKGVDSTLKIQPAKLEDSAVYLCTSRPTGRDEQFFGPGTRLTVL.

This clonotype has a handful of counts. The rearrangement links TRBV19 to TRBJ1-2; 7 bases fit TRBD1. Germline assignment: CDR1 LNHDA and CDR2 SQIVND (reference sequence). The CDR3 is made up of 11 amino acids. The trim removed 9 bases at V and 6 bases at J, leaving 4 bases unmatched. CDR3 coding DNA: TGTGCCAGCACGACAGGGAATGGCTACACCTTC. Translating it yields CASTTGNGYTF.

The chain links TRBV5-1 to TRBJ1-1, with 12 bases that match TRBD1. This CDR3 contains 15 residues. The V segment lost 0 bases and the J segment 6 bases; nucleotides outside the gene matches: 3. Germline values: CDR1 SGHRS, CDR2 YFSETQ. The CDR3 region has the DNA TGCGCCAGCAGCTTGGGGGGGACAGGGGGCCCTGAAGCTTTCTTT. Translated: CASSLGGTGGPEAFF.

As for this clonotype: A much larger clone differs by one base, so this may be a read error. V usage is TRBV10-3 and J usage is TRBJ1-5, with D maybe TRBD1 (5 bases). This CDR3 region has 13 residues. CDR1 is ENHRY and CDR2 is SYGVKD in the germline V gene. In DNA, the CDR3 is TGTGCCATCAGTGAAATGACAGATCAGCCCCTGCATTTT. This gives the protein CAISEMTDQPLHF.

This clonotype was picked up many times. This chain connects TRBV10-3 to TRBJ2-7; 11 bases map to TRBD2. This CDR3 has 15 residues. Per germline, CDR1 ENHRY and CDR2 SYGVKD. J lost 2 bases, V lost 6 bases, and 6 bases had no gene match. The CDR3, as DNA: TGTGCCATCAGGGAAGGGACTAGCGGAACCTACGAGCAGTACTTC. Translating gives CAIREGTSGTYEQYF.

This clonotype was picked up many times. This chain connects TRBV12-3 or TRBV12-4 to TRBJ2-7; 9 bases align to TRBD1. With 5 bases clipped from V and 1 base from J, the junction kept 6 bases outside the gene matches. The CDR3 loop spans 15 amino acids. CDR3 amino acids: CASSLTGQGSYEQYF. CDR3 nucleotide sequence: TGTGCCAGCAGTCTTACGGGACAGGGTTCCTACGAGCAGTACTTC.

As regards this clonotype: The junction does not match germline at one end; this may be a read error. The V and J genes are TRBV6-1 and TRBJ1-5; D not resolved. This CDR3 has 16 residues. From germline, CDR1 is MNHNS and CDR2 SASEGT. The CDR3 DNA sequence: TGTGCCAACAATGAAACTACACCCGATAGCAATCAGCCTCAGCATTTT. This translates into CANNETTPDSNQPQHF.

A note on this clonotype: The junction does not match germline at one end; this may be a read error. This chain's CDR3 is CASMSRDSAHQGTQYF. CDR3 DNA: TGTGCCAGCATGTCCCGGGACTCTGCCCACCAAGGGACCCAGTACTTC. The chain joins TRBV11-2 to TRBJ2-5; the D gene is possibly TRBD2 (6 bases). Per the germline V gene, CDR1 is SGHAT and CDR2 is FQNNGV. The CDR3 covers 16 residues.

This clonotype was observed a few times. A read error is possible here, since a much larger clone lies one base away. The J gene is TRBJ2-1, the V gene TRBV7-3; 8 bases are a match to TRBD2. Looked up from germline, CDR1 is SGHTA and CDR2 is FQGTGA. The CDR3 has 19 residues. The V segment lost 1 base and the J segment 0 bases; nucleotides outside the gene matches: 11. CDR3 in DNA: TGTGCCAGCAGCTTAAGGGGTGAACTAGCGGCGTACTCCTACAATGAGCAGTTCTTC. Translation gives CASSLRGELAAYSYNEQFF. The full variable domain, completed using reference TRBV7-3 and TRBJ2-1, is GAGVSQTPSNKVTEKGKYVELRCDPISGHTALYWYRQSLGQGPEFLIYFQGTGAADDSGLPNDRFFAVRPEGSVSTLKIQRTERGDSAVYLCASSLRGELAAYSYNEQFFGPGTRLTVL.

The chain couples TRBV28 to TRBJ1-1; 8 nucleotides line up with TRBD1. V dropped 5 bases and J dropped 6; count of bases not matched to a gene: 11. This CDR3 is 15 amino acids long. Germline CDR1 is MDHEN and CDR2 is SYDVKM. In nucleotides, the CDR3 is TGTGCCAGCAGTGCCTTGACAGGGGCGAGGGCTGAAGCTTTCTTT. Translation: CASSALTGARAEAFF.

On this clonotype itself: At one end, the junction sequence differs from germline, possibly due to a read error. J is TRBJ2-2 and V is TRBV6-6; D perhaps matches TRBD2 (6 bases). The CDR3 extends over 13 amino acids. The germline CDR1 and CDR2 sequences are MNHNY and SVGAGI (reference sequence). CDR3 bases: TGTGCCAGCAGTTACGACAACACCGGGGGGCTGTTTTTT. It translates to CASSYDNTGGLFF.

About this clonotype: Mismatch with germline at one junction end may stem from a read error. The chain has TRBV4-2 and TRBJ2-7; no clear D. This CDR3 comprises 15 residues. In germline, CDR1 is LGHNA, CDR2 YNFKEQ. CDR3 sequence reads: CVSSQDFQDSYEQHF. CDR3 nucleotides: TGTGTCAGCAGCCAAGATTTTCAGGATTCCTACGAGCAGCACTTC.

This clonotype was found once. The germline gene is not matched at one end of the junction; a read error may be the cause. V usage is TRBV4-2 and J usage is TRBJ2-1; D perhaps matches TRBD2 (6 bases). This CDR3 spans 18 amino acids. CDR1 and CDR2 from the germline V gene are LGHNA and YNFKEQ. This chain's CDR3 is CTSSQETIAASSYNGQFF. The CDR3 bases are TGTACCAGCAGCCAAGAAACTATAGCGGCAAGCTCCTACAATGGACAGTTCTTC.

With respect to this clonotype: The junction does not match germline at one end; this may be a read error. V is TRBV13 and J is TRBJ2-7; 7 bases are a match to TRBD2. The CDR3 extends over 14 amino acids. Looked up from germline, CDR1 is PRHDT and CDR2 is FYEKMQ (reference sequence). For the CDR3, the DNA is TGTGCCAGCAGCGCTAGCGGAGTCTCCAACGAGCAGTACTTC. It translates to CASSASGVSNEQYF.

Worth noting for this clonotype: One end of the junction varies from germline; a read error may be responsible. The gene calls are TRBV6-1 and TRBJ2-7; 12 bases map to TRBD2. The CDR3 consists of 15 residues. Looked up from germline, CDR1 is MNHNS and CDR2 is SASEGT. The CDR3 DNA follows: TGTGTCAGCAGTGGATGGACTAGCGGGAACAACGAGCAGTACTTC. It specifies CVSSGWTSGNNEQYF.

As regards this clonotype: At one boundary the junction diverges from the germline segment, which might be a read error. This sequence joins TRBV11-2 and TRBJ2-1; D is perhaps TRBD1 or TRBD2 (6 bases each). Germline CDR1 is SGHAT and CDR2 is FQNNGV. The CDR3 consists of 16 residues. The CDR3, as DNA: TGTGCCAGCAGCTCGCCCAGTGGGGGGCCCCACAATGAAGAGCTCTTC. Translation gives CASSSPSGGPHNEELF.

With respect to this clonotype: Possible read error: a much larger clone is one base away. The V gene is TRBV10-3, the J gene TRBJ2-2, with 7 bases fitting TRBD2. The CDR3 runs to 14 residues. Germline V gene sequence: CDR1 ENHRY, CDR2 SYGVKD. The CDR3 is CAIRTREMSGELVF. The CDR3 bases are TGTGCCATCAGAACTAGAGAAATGAGCGGGGAGCTGGTTTTT.

With respect to this clonotype: One end of the junction does not line up with germline, which may come from a read error. This rearrangement joins TRBV13 to TRBJ1-1; D uncertain. CDR3 length: 13 residues. CDR1 PRHDT and CDR2 FYEKMQ come from the germline V gene (reference sequence). The CDR3 is CAGSLTQNTEVFF. The CDR3 DNA is TGTGCCGGCAGCTTAACGCAGAACACCGAAGTTTTCTTT.